Detailed here is one TCR beta chain. Its specificity is not known. The data are from a study of HIV-infected children after antiretroviral therapy interruption. Overall study context: Median age was approximately 10 years (interruption) and 7 to 8 years (continuous). General study findings and limits: Naive CD4+ sequences overlapped less between time points once interruption began. Naive CD4+ Gini coefficient rose by interruption end, suggesting clonal expansion.

The TCR library was built from RNA with a 3' RACE protocol and unique molecular identifiers. MiXCR was run by TCRdb on the 3' RACE reads, yielding one entry per CDR3 protein. The repertoire holds about 50,000 distinct CDR3 sequences, with 4.3% as singletons. Trimming left V 7 bases short and J 3 bases short, with 12 bases between. This CDR3 region has 13 residues. CDR1 is SNHLY and CDR2 is FYNNEI in the germline V gene. Treatment given: PENTA 11 planned treatment interruption arm or continuous ART arm. The V call is TRBV2, the J call TRBJ2-5; D not resolved. This TCR derives from a pool of human donors with HIV. The input for sequencing was CD45RA+ CD4+ T cells from PBMCs, pooled from several time points, taken from a donor given antiretroviral therapy, either interrupted or continuous. Indicated subset: naive CD4+ CD45RA+ CD45RO- T cells. This CDR3 is CASTSTPEETQYF. In nucleotides, the CDR3 is TGTGCCAGCACCTCCACCCCCGAAGAGACCCAGTACTTC. The variable domain in full, completed from reference TRBV2 and TRBJ2-5, reads EPEVTQTPSHQVTQMGQEVILRCVPISNHLYFYWYRQILGQKVEFLVSFYNNEISEKSEIFDDQFSVERPDGSNFTLKIRSTKLEDSAMYFCASTSTPEETQYFGPGTRLLVL.